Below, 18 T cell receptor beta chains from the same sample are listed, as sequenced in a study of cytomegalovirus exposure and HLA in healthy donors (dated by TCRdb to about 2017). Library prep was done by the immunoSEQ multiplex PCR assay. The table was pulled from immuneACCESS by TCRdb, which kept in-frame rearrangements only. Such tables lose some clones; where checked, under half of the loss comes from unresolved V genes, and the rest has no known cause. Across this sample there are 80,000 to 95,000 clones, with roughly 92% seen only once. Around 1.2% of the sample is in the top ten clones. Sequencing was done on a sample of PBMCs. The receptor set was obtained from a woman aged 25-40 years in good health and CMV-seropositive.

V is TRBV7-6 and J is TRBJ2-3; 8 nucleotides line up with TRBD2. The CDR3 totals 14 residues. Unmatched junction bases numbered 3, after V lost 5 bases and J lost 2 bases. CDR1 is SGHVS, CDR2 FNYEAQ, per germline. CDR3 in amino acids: CASSRSGNTDTQYF. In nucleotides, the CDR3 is TGTGCCAGCAGCCGTAGCGGGAACACAGATACGCAGTATTTT.

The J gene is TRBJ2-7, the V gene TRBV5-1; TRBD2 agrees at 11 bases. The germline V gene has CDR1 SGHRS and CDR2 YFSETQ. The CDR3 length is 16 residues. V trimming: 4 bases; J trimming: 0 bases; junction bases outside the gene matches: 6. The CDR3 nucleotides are TGCGCCAGCAGCCCGGAACTAGCGGGAGTCTCCTACGAGCAGTACTTC. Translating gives CASSPELAGVSYEQYF.

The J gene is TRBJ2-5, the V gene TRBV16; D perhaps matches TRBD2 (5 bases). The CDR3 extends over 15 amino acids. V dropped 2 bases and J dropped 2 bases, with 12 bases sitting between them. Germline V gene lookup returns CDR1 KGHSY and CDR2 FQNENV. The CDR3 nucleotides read TGTGCCAGCAGCCAAACGATTCAGCGGCAAGAGACCCAGTACTTC. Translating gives CASSQTIQRQETQYF.

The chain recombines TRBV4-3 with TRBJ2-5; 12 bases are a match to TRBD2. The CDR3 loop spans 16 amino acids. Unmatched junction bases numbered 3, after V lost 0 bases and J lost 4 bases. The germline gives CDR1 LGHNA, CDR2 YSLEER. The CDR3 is CASSQDRTSGTETQYF. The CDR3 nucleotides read TGCGCCAGCAGCCAAGATAGGACTAGCGGGACAGAGACCCAGTACTTC.

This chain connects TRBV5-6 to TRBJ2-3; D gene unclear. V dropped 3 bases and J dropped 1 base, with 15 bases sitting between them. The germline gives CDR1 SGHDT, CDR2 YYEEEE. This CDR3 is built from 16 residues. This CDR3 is CASSSRQASGTDTQYF. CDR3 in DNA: TGTGCCAGCAGCTCTCGGCAGGCTTCAGGCACAGATACGCAGTATTTT.

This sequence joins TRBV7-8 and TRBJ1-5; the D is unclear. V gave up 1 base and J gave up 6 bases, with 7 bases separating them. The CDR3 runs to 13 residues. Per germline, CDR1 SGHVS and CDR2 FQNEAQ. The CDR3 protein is CASSLGAVQPQHF. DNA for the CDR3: TGTGCCAGCAGCTTAGGGGCCGTTCAGCCCCAGCATTTT. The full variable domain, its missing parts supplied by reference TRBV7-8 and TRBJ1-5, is GAGVSQSPRYKVAKRGQDVALRCDPISGHVSLFWYQQALGQGPEFLTYFQNEAQLDKSGLPSDRFFAERPEGSVSTLKIQRTQQEDSAVYLCASSLGAVQPQHFGDGTRLSIL.

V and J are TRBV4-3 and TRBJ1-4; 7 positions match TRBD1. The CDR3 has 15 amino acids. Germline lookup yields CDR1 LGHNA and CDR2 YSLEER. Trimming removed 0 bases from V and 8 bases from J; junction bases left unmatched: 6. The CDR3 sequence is CASSQEATGYEKLFF. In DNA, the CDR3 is TGCGCCAGCAGCCAAGAGGCGACAGGGTACGAAAAACTGTTTTTT.

In nucleotides, the CDR3 is TGTGCCACCAGCAGAGAATGGGGACTAGCGGGAGAGGACGAGCAGTACTTC. Encoded protein: CATSREWGLAGEDEQYF. The chain employs TRBV15 and TRBJ2-7; 14 bases match TRBD2. This CDR3 has 17 residues. J lost 5 bases, V lost 0 bases, and 6 bases had no gene match. Germline CDR1 is LNHNV and CDR2 is YYDKDF (reference sequence).

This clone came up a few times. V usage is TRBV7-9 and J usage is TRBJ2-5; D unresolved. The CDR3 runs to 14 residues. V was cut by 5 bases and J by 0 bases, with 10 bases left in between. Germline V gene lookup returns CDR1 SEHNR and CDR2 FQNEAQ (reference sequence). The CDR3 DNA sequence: TGTGCCAGCAGCCCCGAGAACTACCAAGAGACCCAGTACTTC. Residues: CASSPENYQETQYF.

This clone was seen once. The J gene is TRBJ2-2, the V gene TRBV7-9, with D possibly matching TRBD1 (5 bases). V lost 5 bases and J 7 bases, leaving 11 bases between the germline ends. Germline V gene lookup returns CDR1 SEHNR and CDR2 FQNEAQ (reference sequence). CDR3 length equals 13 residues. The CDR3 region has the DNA TGTGCCAGCAGCCAAATTAGGGGCGGGGAGCTGTTTTTT. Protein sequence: CASSQIRGGELFF.

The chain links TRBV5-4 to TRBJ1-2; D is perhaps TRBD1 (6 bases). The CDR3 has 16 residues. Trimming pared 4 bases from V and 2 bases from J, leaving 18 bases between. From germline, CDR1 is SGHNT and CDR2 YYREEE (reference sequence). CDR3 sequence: CASSSRQAMGNYGYTF. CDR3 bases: TGTGCCAGCAGCAGTCGACAGGCCATGGGGAACTATGGCTACACCTTC.

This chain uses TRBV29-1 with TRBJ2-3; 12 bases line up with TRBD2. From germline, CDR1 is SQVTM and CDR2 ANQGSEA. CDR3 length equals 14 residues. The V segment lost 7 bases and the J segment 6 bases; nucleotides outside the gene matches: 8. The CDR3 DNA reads TGCAGCGCCGCGACTAGCGGGAGTTCCGATACGCAGTATTTT. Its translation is CSAATSGSSDTQYF.

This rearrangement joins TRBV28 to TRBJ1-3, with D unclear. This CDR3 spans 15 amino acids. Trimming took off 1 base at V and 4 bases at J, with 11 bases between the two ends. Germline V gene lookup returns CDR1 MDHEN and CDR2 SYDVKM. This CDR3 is CASSLFAGSGNTIYF. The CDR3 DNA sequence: TGTGCCAGCAGTTTATTCGCGGGGTCCGGAAACACCATATATTTT.

The CDR3 DNA sequence: TGTGCCAGCAGCCCCGGGACTAGCGGGAGGGCCCACGAGACCCAGTACTTC. This sequence encodes CASSPGTSGRAHETQYF. This chain links TRBV5-8 with TRBJ2-5; 16 nucleotides line up with TRBD2. The CDR3 contains 17 residues. Germline trimming cut 4 bases from V and 5 bases from J; bases unmatched to any gene: 8. In germline, CDR1 is SGHTS, CDR2 YDEGEE.

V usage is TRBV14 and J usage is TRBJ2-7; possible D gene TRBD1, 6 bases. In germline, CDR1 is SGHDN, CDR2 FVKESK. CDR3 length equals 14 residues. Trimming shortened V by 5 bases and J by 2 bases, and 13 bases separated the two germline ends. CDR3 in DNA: TGTGCCAGCAGCTACCAGGGGCATGCCTACGAGCAGTACTTC. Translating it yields CASSYQGHAYEQYF.

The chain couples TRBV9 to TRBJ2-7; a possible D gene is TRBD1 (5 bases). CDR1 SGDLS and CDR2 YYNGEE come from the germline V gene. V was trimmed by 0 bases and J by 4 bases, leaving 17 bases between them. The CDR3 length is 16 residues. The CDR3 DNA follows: TGTGCCAGCAGCGTAGGCTCAGGGATTACTGGATACGAGCAGTACTTC. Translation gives CASSVGSGITGYEQYF.

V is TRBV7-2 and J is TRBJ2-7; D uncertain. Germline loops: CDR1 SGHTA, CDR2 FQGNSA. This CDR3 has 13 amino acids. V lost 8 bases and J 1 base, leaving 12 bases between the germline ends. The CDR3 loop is CASAVPRSYEQYF. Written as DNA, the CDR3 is TGTGCCAGCGCCGTTCCCAGATCCTACGAGCAGTACTTC.

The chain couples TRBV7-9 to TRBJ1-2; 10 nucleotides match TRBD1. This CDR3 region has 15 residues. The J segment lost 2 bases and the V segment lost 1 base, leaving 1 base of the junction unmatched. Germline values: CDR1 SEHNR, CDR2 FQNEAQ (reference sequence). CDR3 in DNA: TGTGCCAGCAGCTTAGTGGACAGGGGGAACTATGGCTACACCTTC. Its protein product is CASSLVDRGNYGYTF. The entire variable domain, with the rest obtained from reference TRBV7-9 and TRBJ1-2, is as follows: DTGVSQNPRHKITKRGQNVTFRCDPISEHNRLYWYRQTLGQGPEFLTYFQNEAQLEKSRLLSDRFSAERPKGSFSTLEIQRTEQGDSAMYLCASSLVDRGNYGYTFGSGTRLTVV.